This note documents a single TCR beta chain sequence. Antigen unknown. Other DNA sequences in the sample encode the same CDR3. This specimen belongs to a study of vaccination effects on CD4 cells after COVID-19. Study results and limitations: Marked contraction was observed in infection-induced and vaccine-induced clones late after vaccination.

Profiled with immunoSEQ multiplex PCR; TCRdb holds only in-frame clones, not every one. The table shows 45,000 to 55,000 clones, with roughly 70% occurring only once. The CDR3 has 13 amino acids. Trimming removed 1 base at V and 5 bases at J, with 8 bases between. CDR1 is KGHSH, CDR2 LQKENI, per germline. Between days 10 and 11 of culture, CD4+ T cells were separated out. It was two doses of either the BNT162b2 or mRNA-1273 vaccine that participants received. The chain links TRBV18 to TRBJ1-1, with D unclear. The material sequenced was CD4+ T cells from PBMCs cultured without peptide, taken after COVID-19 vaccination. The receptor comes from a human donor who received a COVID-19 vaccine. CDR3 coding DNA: TGTGCCAGCTCACCACAGGGCACGACTGAAGCTTTCTTT. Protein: CASSPQGTTEAFF.